This T cell receptor beta chain was sequenced during a study of blood T cells in healthy people across ages. V shed 2 bases and J 10 bases; nucleotides not matched to a gene: 12. Germline values: CDR1 SGHVS, CDR2 FNYEAQ. The CDR3 spans 15 residues. Comments on this clonotype: Its antigen is not identified.

Using a J-beta primer mix together with a sample-barcoded 5' primer, a second PCR was run for about 7 to 12 cycles. TCRdb redid the calling of the 5' RACE reads with MiXCR, one entry per CDR3 protein. The sample has about 750,000 distinct CDR3 sequences; about 48% are singletons. Approximately 10 milliliters was the volume of peripheral blood drawn from each donor. Study findings and constraints: Comparison with aged donors showed that long-lived donors had more naive CD4+ cells and higher diversity.

The chain has TRBV7-6 and TRBJ2-3; 7 positions match TRBD2. This clonotype was obtained from an older man in good health. What was sequenced was blood. The CDR3: CASSLSSPAGDAQYF. Here the CDR3 DNA reads TGTGCCAGCAGCTTATCTAGCCCTGCGGGGGATGCGCAGTATTTT.